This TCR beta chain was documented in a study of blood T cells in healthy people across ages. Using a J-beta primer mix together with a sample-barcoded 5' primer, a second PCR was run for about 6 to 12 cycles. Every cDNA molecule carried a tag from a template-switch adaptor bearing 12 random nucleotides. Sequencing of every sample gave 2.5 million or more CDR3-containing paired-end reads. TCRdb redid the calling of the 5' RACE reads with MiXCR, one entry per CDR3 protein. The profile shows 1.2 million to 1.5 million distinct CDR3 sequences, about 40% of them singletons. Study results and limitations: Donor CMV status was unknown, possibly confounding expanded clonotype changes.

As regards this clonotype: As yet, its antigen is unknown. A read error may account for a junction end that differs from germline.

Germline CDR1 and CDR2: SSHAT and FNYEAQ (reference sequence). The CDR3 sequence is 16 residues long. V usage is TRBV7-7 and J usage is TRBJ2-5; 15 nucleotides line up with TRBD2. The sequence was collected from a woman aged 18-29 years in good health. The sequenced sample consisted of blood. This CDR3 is CASSFGLAGGGETQYF. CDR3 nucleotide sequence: TGTGCTAGCAGCTTTGGACTAGCGGGGGGGGGAGAGACCCAGTACTTC.